This entry lists 2 T cell receptor beta chains sequenced from one sample in a study of T cells in Graves' hyperthyroidism and ophthalmopathy. RNA transcripts gave rise to amplified TCR beta CDR3 regions. The HTBI primer set served for first-round RT-PCR of the TCR CDR3. TCRdb re-called the multiplex PCR reads through MiXCR, storing one row per CDR3 protein. Altogether some 270,000 distinct CDR3 sequences are present, less than 15% being singletons, with the ten largest covering roughly 8%. Sample: blood. These receptors all come from a woman younger than 45 with Graves' hyperthyroidism that later progressed to Graves' ophthalmopathy.

In its sample, this clonotype was seen many times. The chain uses TRBV28 and TRBJ2-1; D is unclear. Looked up from germline, CDR1 is MDHEN and CDR2 is SYDVKM. Trimming shortened V by 5 bases and J by 0 bases, and 11 bases separated the two germline ends. The CDR3 length is 15 residues. CDR3 sequence: CASSPRVSSYNEQFF. In nucleotides, the CDR3 is TGTGCCAGCAGTCCTCGCGTTAGCTCCTACAATGAGCAGTTCTTC.

This clonotype was recorded many times. This chain uses TRBV6-7 with TRBJ2-2; D not certain. TRBV6-7 is marked as an open reading frame, function uncertain. There are 16 residues in the CDR3. The V gene lost 2 bases and the J gene lost 7 bases, with 17 bases spanning the gap. The CDR3 sequence: CASSYPISFKDGELFF. The CDR3 nucleotides are TGTGCCAGCAGTTACCCGATATCCTTTAAGGACGGGGAGCTGTTTTTT.